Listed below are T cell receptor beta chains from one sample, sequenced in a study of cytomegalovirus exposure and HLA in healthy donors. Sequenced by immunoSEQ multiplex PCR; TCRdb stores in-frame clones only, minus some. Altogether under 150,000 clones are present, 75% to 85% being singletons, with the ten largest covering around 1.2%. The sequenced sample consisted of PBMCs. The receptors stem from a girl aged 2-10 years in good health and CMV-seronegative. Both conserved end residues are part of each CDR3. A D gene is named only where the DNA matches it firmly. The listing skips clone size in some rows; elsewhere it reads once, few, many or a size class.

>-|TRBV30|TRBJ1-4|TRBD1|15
CAWKGFGTGVEKLFF
TGTGCCTGGAAAGGGTTCGGGACAGGGGTTGAAAAACTGTTTTTT
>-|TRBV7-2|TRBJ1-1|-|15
CASSYQTGRGAEAFF
TGTGCCAGCAGCTACCAGACAGGTCGGGGCGCTGAAGCTTTCTTT
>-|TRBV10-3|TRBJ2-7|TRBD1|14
CAIRGRQGADEQYF
TGTGCCATCAGAGGAAGACAGGGGGCGGACGAGCAGTACTTC
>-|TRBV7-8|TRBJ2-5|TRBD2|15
CASSPGPAGGETQYF
TGTGCCAGCAGCCCCGGGCCAGCGGGAGGTGAGACCCAGTACTTC
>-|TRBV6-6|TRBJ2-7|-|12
CASSYPGGEQYF
TGTGCCAGCAGTTACCCCGGGGGAGAGCAGTACTTC
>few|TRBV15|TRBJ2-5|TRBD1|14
CATSKGQGQETQYF
TGTGCCACCAGCAAGGGACAGGGCCAAGAGACCCAGTACTTC
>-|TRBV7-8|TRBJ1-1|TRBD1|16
CASSLGAGQLITEAFF
TGTGCCAGCAGCTTAGGCGCGGGACAGCTGATAACTGAAGCTTTCTTT
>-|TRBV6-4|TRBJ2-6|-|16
CASSDGEASGANVLTF
TGTGCCAGCAGTGATGGGGAGGCCTCTGGGGCCAACGTCCTGACTTTC
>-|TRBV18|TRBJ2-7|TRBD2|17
CASSQWTSGSVKHEQYF
TGTGCCAGCTCACAGTGGACTAGCGGGAGTGTTAAACACGAGCAGTACTTC
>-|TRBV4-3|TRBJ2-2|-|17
CASSQDTAGGMAGELFF
TGCGCCAGCAGCCAAGACACCGCAGGGGGGATGGCCGGGGAGCTGTTTTTT
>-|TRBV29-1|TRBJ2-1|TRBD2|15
CSVVGFAGGRHEQFF
TGCAGCGTTGTTGGCTTCGCGGGAGGACGGCATGAGCAGTTCTTC
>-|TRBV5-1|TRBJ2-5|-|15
CASSLLAGRQETQYF
TGCGCCAGCAGCTTGCTGGCAGGGCGCCAAGAGACCCAGTACTTC
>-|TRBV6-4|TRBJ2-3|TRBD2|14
CASSPSGSADTQYF
TGTGCCAGCAGCCCCAGCGGGAGCGCAGATACGCAGTATTTC
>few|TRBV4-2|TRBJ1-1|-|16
CASSHYTNQVNTEAFF
TGTGCCAGCAGCCACTACACGAACCAGGTGAACACTGAAGCTTTCTTT
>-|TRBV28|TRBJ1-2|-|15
CASSPQDRIYYGYTF
TGTGCCAGCAGTCCTCAAGACAGGATCTACTATGGCTACACCTTC
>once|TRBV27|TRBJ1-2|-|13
CASSLKENYGYTF
TGTGCCAGCAGTTTAAAGGAGAACTATGGCTACACCTTC
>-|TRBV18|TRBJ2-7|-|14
CASSRAGVKYEQYF
TGTGCCAGCTCTAGGGCAGGGGTGAAGTACGAGCAGTACTTC
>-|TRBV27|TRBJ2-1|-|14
CASSLVSSYNEQFF
TGTGCCAGCAGTTTAGTTAGCTCCTACAATGAGCAGTTCTTC
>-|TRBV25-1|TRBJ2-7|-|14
CASSYRSLGYEQYF
TGTGCCAGCAGTTACCGTTCTTTGGGCTACGAGCAGTACTTC
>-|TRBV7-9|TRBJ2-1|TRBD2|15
CASSLGLAGVNEQFF
TGTGCCAGCAGCTTGGGACTAGCGGGAGTCAATGAGCAGTTCTTC
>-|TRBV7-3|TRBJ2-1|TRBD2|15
CASSPSGGGYNEQFF
TGTGCCAGCAGCCCAAGCGGGGGGGGGTACAATGAGCAGTTCTTC
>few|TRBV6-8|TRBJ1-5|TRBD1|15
CASSGGQGNNQPQHF
TGTGCCAGCAGTGGCGGACAGGGGAACAATCAGCCCCAGCATTTT
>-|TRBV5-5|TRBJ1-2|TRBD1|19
CASSAAEGQPISANYGYTF
TGTGCCAGCAGCGCGGCAGAGGGACAGCCCATCTCTGCTAACTATGGCTACACCTTC
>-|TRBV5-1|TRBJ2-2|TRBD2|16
CASRPPGTSDTGELFF
TGCGCCAGCAGACCACCCGGGACTAGCGACACCGGGGAGCTGTTTTTT
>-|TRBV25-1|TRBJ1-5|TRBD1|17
CASSDGGGQGSNQPQHF
TGTGCCAGCAGTGACGGGGGGGGACAGGGAAGCAATCAGCCCCAGCATTTT
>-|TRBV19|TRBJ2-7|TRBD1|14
CASSQTGGSYEQYF
TGTGCCAGTAGTCAGACAGGGGGGTCCTACGAGCAGTACTTC
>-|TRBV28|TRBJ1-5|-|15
CASSLGQFSNQPQHF
TGTGCCAGCAGTTTAGGGCAGTTTAGCAATCAGCCCCAGCATTTT
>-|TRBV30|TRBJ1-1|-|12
CAWNYLNTEAFF
TGTGCCTGGAATTATCTCAACACTGAAGCTTTCTTT
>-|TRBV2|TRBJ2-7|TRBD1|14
CASTGQGHTYEQYF
TGTGCCAGCACCGGACAGGGTCACACCTACGAGCAGTACTTC
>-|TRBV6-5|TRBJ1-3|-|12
CASTGGGNTIYF
TGTGCCAGCACGGGGGGTGGAAACACCATATATTTT
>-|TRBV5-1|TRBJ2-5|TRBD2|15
CASSSAGGPVETQYF
TGCGCCAGCAGCTCTGCGGGGGGGCCAGTGGAGACCCAGTACTTC
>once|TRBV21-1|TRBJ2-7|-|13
CASSKGAPYEQYF
TGTGCCAGCAGCAAAGGTGCCCCCTACGAGCAGTACTTC
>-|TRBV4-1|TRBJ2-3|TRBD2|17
CASSQIAGGPRTDTQYF
TGCGCCAGCAGCCAGATAGCGGGAGGGCCGCGAACAGATACGCAGTATTTT
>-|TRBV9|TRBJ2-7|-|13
CASSATGSYEQYF
TGTGCCAGCAGCGCGACAGGATCCTACGAGCAGTACTTC
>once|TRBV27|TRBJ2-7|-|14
CASSLRGVTYEQYF
TGTGCCAGCAGTTTAAGAGGAGTAACCTACGAGCAGTACTTC